The 32 T cell receptor beta chains presented below share a single source sample, sequenced in a study of cytomegalovirus exposure and HLA in healthy donors. The PCR contained 60 Vbeta and 13 Jbeta primers. Measured with immunoSEQ multiplex PCR; TCRdb has only the in-frame clones, and not every one. The sample holds 120,000 to 150,000 clones, 80% seen once. The sequenced sample was PBMCs. Receptors originate from a woman aged 30 to 39 in good health and CMV-seronegative.

For the CDR3, the DNA is TGTGCCAGCAGTTTTGGGGACAGCGGGCGCTCTGGAAACACCATATATTTT. This translates into CASSFGDSGRSGNTIYF. The J gene is TRBJ1-3, the V gene TRBV27; 7 bases are a match to TRBD1. The CDR3 spans 17 residues. From germline, CDR1 is MNHEY and CDR2 SMNVEV (reference sequence). The ends lost 3 bases at V and 0 bases at J; junction bases unmatched: 8.

J is TRBJ2-1 and V is TRBV7-2; D unclear. V lost 6 bases to trimming and J lost 9 bases, with 9 bases between them. Germline CDR1 reads SGHTA; CDR2 reads FQGNSA. The CDR3 consists of 11 residues. CDR3 amino acids: CASRVDTEQFF. The CDR3 bases are TGTGCCAGCAGGGTAGACACTGAGCAGTTCTTC.

The CDR3 nucleotides read TGTGCCAGTAGTACTTCGGGATACGGGGAGCTGTTTTTT. Translated: CASSTSGYGELFF. V gene TRBV19 combines with J gene TRBJ2-2; maybe TRBD2 (5 bases). This CDR3 has 13 residues. Germline CDR1 is LNHDA and CDR2 is SQIVND (reference sequence). V was pared by 4 bases and J by 7 bases, with 10 bases between.

This sequence joins TRBV10-3 and TRBJ2-1; 13 bases agree with TRBD2. With V trimmed by 5 bases and J by 2 bases, 0 bases remained unmatched. From germline, CDR1 is ENHRY and CDR2 SYGVKD. The CDR3 extends over 15 amino acids. CDR3 DNA: TGTGCCATCAGTACTAGCGGGGGGGCCTACAATGAGCAGTTCTTC. Amino acids: CAISTSGGAYNEQFF.

V gene TRBV18 combines with J gene TRBJ2-1; no reliable D call. Germline V gene lookup returns CDR1 KGHSH and CDR2 LQKENI. This CDR3 is 13 amino acids long. V lost 2 bases, J lost 3 bases, and 5 bases lay in between. The CDR3 region is CASSPDNYNEQFF. In DNA form, the CDR3 reads TGTGCCAGCTCACCAGACAACTACAATGAGCAGTTCTTC.

This CDR3 reads CASSSRQGIYNEQFF. The CDR3 DNA is TGCGCCAGCAGCTCCAGACAGGGGATTTACAATGAGCAGTTCTTC. The chain uses TRBV5-1 and TRBJ2-1; 8 bases agree with TRBD1. CDR3 length equals 15 residues. J was trimmed by 4 bases and V by 3 bases; bases with no gene match: 6. Germline CDR1 and CDR2: SGHRS and YFSETQ.

Sample share makes this clone large. Other DNA variants within this sample encode the same CDR3. In DNA form, the CDR3 reads TGTGCCAGCAGTTACCGAAGGGGGACTGGGGCCAACGTCCTGACTTTC. It is translated as CASSYRRGTGANVLTF. The chain joins TRBV6-6 to TRBJ2-6, with D possibly being TRBD1 (6 bases). The CDR3 has 16 residues. Germline CDR1 reads MNHNY; CDR2 reads SVGAGI (reference sequence). V lost 2 bases and J 2 bases, leaving 10 bases between the germline ends.

The chain links TRBV7-2 to TRBJ2-5; 7 bases line up with TRBD2. After removal of 1 base from V and 2 bases from J, the junction contained 4 bases not matched to a gene. Looked up from germline, CDR1 is SGHTA and CDR2 is FQGNSA. The CDR3 runs to 15 residues. The chain's CDR3 is CASSLVSGAQETQYF. The CDR3 coding sequence is TGTGCCAGCAGCTTAGTCAGCGGGGCACAAGAGACCCAGTACTTC.

In its sample, this clone was seen a few times. V and J are TRBV4-3 and TRBJ1-5; no clear D. This CDR3 comprises 13 residues. Germline V gives CDR1 LGHNA, CDR2 YSLEER. V lost 4 bases and J lost 4, with 8 bases in between. The CDR3: CASSPGVNQPQHF. The DNA of the CDR3 is TGCGCCAGCAGCCCGGGAGTTAATCAGCCCCAGCATTTT.

The rearrangement links TRBV7-2 to TRBJ2-1, with D maybe TRBD2 (5 bases). V was clipped by 5 bases and J by 4 bases, with 15 bases between them. The CDR3 spans 15 residues. CDR1 is SGHTA, CDR2 FQGNSA, per germline. CDR3 in amino acids: CASSPPGLTYNEQFF. CDR3 coding DNA: TGTGCCAGCAGCCCACCCGGACTGACTTACAATGAGCAGTTCTTC.

This clone has just one count. The genes are TRBV28 and TRBJ1-2, with TRBD1 matching over 7 bases. The germline V gene has CDR1 MDHEN and CDR2 SYDVKM. This CDR3 is 14 amino acids long. V lost 2 bases to trimming and J lost 7 bases; unmatched junction nucleotides: 7. The DNA of the CDR3 is TGTGCCAGCAGTTTACTCTACAGGGGAGGTGGCTACACCTTC. Translating gives CASSLLYRGGGYTF.

The chain joins TRBV10-3 to TRBJ1-4; 8 positions agree with TRBD1. The junction had 2 bases not matched to a gene; V was cut back by 3 bases and J by 5 bases. The CDR3 sequence is 14 residues long. Per the germline V gene, CDR1 is ENHRY and CDR2 is SYGVKD. CDR3 sequence (DNA): TGTGCCATCAGTGAACGGGACAGGAATGAAAAACTGTTTTTT. It translates to CAISERDRNEKLFF.

The rearrangement links TRBV28 to TRBJ2-1; TRBD2 matches 10 bases. The CDR3 sequence is 15 residues long. V shed 7 bases and J 7 bases; nucleotides not matched to a gene: 10. Germline CDR1 MDHEN, CDR2 SYDVKM. The CDR3: CASIPSSGRANEQFF. CDR3 bases: TGTGCCAGCATTCCCTCTAGCGGGAGAGCAAATGAGCAGTTCTTC.

This clone turned up a few times. The chain combines TRBV4-2 with TRBJ2-1; 9 bases agree with TRBD1. Germline values: CDR1 LGHNA, CDR2 YNFKEQ. The CDR3 length is 14 residues. The V segment lost 6 bases and the J segment 5 bases; nucleotides outside the gene matches: 5. Here the CDR3 DNA reads TGTGCCAGCAGTCCGGGACAGGGAAACAATGAGCAGTTCTTC. Translated, it gives CASSPGQGNNEQFF.

The rearrangement links TRBV5-1 to TRBJ2-5, with 8 bases that match TRBD1. This CDR3 region has 14 residues. The V gene's germline CDR1 is SGHRS and CDR2 YFSETQ. V shed 4 bases and J 7 bases; nucleotides not matched to a gene: 9. As DNA, the CDR3 is TGCGCCAGCAGCCCGTTTGGTGGGACAGGGACCCAGTACTTC. It encodes CASSPFGGTGTQYF. The whole variable domain, remainder taken from reference TRBV5-1 and TRBJ2-5, is KAGVTQTPRYLIKTRGQQVTLSCSPISGHRSVSWYQQTPGQGLQFLFEYFSETQRNKGNFPGRFSGRQFSNSRSEMNVSTLELGDSALYLCASSPFGGTGTQYFGPGTRLLVL.

The rearrangement links TRBV7-2 to TRBJ1-5, with a weak D call TRBD1 (6 bases). Between the trimmed V and J ends, which lost 4 bases and 7 bases, there was a span of 8 bases. The CDR3 sequence is 12 residues long. Germline V gene data show CDR1 as SGHTA and CDR2 as FQGNSA. CDR3 protein: CASSSTGQPQHF. CDR3 nucleotide sequence: TGTGCCAGCAGCTCAACAGGGCAGCCCCAGCATTTT.

The V call is TRBV5-1, the J call TRBJ2-7, with 9 bases fitting TRBD1. Germline loops: CDR1 SGHRS, CDR2 YFSETQ. With V trimmed by 0 bases and J by 4 bases, 17 bases remained unmatched. This CDR3 spans 19 amino acids. The CDR3 nucleotides read TGCGCCAGCAGCTTGGGGGGGTTGGGGTCGGGACAGGGCCAATACGAGCAGTACTTC. It specifies CASSLGGLGSGQGQYEQYF.

V gene TRBV2 combines with J gene TRBJ2-1, with D possibly TRBD1 on 6 matching bases. V gave up 8 bases and J gave up 5 bases, with 28 bases separating them. The germline V gene encodes CDR1 SNHLY and CDR2 FYNNEI. This CDR3 contains 18 residues. The CDR3 DNA is TGTGCCAGCCATCTCGCTGGCGGACAGAGTAAAATTCACAATGAGCAGTTCTTC. Translating it yields CASHLAGGQSKIHNEQFF.

The V gene is TRBV4-2, the J gene TRBJ1-1, with unresolved D. V shed 0 bases and J shed 3 bases, with 8 bases lying between them. This CDR3 contains 14 residues. CDR1 is LGHNA and CDR2 is YNFKEQ in the germline V gene. CDR3 in DNA: TGTGCCAGCAGCCAAGATGGAGGATACACTGAAGCTTTCTTT. Translation: CASSQDGGYTEAFF.

This clone was found a few times. V is TRBV4-3 and J is TRBJ2-5, with 9 bases fitting TRBD2. The end of the DNA aligns better with TRBJ2-7, so the J call may be wrong. Germline-derived CDR1 and CDR2 are LGHNA and YSLEER. CDR3 length: 15 amino acids. In DNA form, the CDR3 reads TGCGCCAGCAGCCGGGTAGCGGGGGCCTTCTACGAGCAGTACTTC. Protein product: CASSRVAGAFYEQYF.

The chain employs TRBV5-1 and TRBJ1-3; D call uncertain. The germline gives CDR1 SGHRS, CDR2 YFSETQ. There are 14 residues in the CDR3. V lost 0 bases and J 2 bases, leaving 6 bases between the germline ends. The CDR3 region has the DNA TGCGCCAGCAGCTTGGGCGCACCTGGAAACACCATATATTTT. Translating gives CASSLGAPGNTIYF. Using reference TRBV5-1 and TRBJ1-3 for the parts outside the CDR3, the full variable domain is KAGVTQTPRYLIKTRGQQVTLSCSPISGHRSVSWYQQTPGQGLQFLFEYFSETQRNKGNFPGRFSGRQFSNSRSEMNVSTLELGDSALYLCASSLGAPGNTIYFGEGSWLTVV.

J is TRBJ2-5 and V is TRBV6-6, with D maybe TRBD2 (5 bases). This CDR3 has 14 amino acids. The V end lost 4 bases, the J end lost 5 bases, and 14 bases lay between the germline ends. CDR1 is MNHNY and CDR2 is SVGAGI in the germline V gene (reference sequence). The CDR3 nucleotides are TGTGCCAGCAGTTTATACGGAGGAGAGGAGACCCAGTACTTC. Encoded protein: CASSLYGGEETQYF.

The chain uses TRBV5-4 and TRBJ2-7; possibly TRBD1 for D (7 bases). CDR3 size: 14 residues. V was trimmed by 4 bases and J by 3 bases, leaving 14 bases between them. The germline V gene has CDR1 SGHNT and CDR2 YYREEE (reference sequence). The DNA for the CDR3 is TGTGCCAGCAGCCCTCGACAGGGAGGCTACGAGCAGTACTTC. The encoded protein is CASSPRQGGYEQYF.

The chain couples TRBV5-1 to TRBJ2-7, with D tentatively TRBD1 (6 bases). Trimming cost V 0 bases and J 5 bases, with 15 bases left between them. Germline assignment: CDR1 SGHRS and CDR2 YFSETQ. The CDR3 loop spans 15 amino acids. The CDR3 sequence: CASSLASTGTNEQYF. The CDR3 coding sequence is TGCGCCAGCAGCTTGGCTAGTACAGGGACGAACGAGCAGTACTTC.

The J gene is TRBJ1-5, the V gene TRBV7-8; D is unclear. CDR1 is SGHVS, CDR2 FQNEAQ, per germline. The CDR3 runs to 12 residues. Trimming took 6 bases from V and 4 from J, leaving 7 bases between them. CDR3 DNA sequence: TGTGCCAGCAGTTGGGAGAATCAGCCCCAGCATTTT. As protein: CASSWENQPQHF.

This clone has a handful of counts. This chain joins TRBV6-1 and TRBJ2-3; D call uncertain. The CDR3 contains 13 residues. The germline gives CDR1 MNHNS, CDR2 SASEGT. The V gene lost 3 bases and the J gene lost 3 bases, with 7 bases spanning the gap. The DNA of the CDR3 is TGTGCCAGCAGTGATTTCGTTACAGATACGCAGTATTTT. This encodes CASSDFVTDTQYF.

This rearrangement joins TRBV28 to TRBJ2-2, with TRBD1 matching over 7 bases. Trimming cost V 6 bases and J 5 bases; bases outside gene matches: 12. CDR3 size: 16 residues. Germline V gene sequence: CDR1 MDHEN, CDR2 SYDVKM. CDR3 coding DNA: TGTGCCAGCAGCACGGGACAGTACCCCTTAACCGGGGAGCTGTTTTTT. The encoded protein is CASSTGQYPLTGELFF.

V usage is TRBV28 and J usage is TRBJ2-7; D may be TRBD2 (5 bases). The V end was cut by 7 bases, the J end by 0 bases, with 19 bases between. This CDR3 is 16 amino acids long. The germline V gene encodes CDR1 MDHEN and CDR2 SYDVKM. CDR3 sequence reads: CASTAPATTSSYEQYF. DNA of the CDR3: TGTGCCAGCACCGCTCCCGCTACTACTAGCTCCTACGAGCAGTACTTC.

The chain recombines TRBV4-1 with TRBJ1-4, with 9 bases that match TRBD1. V trimming: 3 bases; J trimming: 3 bases; junction bases outside the gene matches: 2. The CDR3 runs to 15 residues. Germline lookup yields CDR1 MGHRA and CDR2 YSYEKL. The CDR3 region has the DNA TGCGCCAGCAGCCACCGACAGGGGGCTAATGAAAAACTGTTTTTT. It is translated as CASSHRQGANEKLFF.

This clone was detected once. This chain joins TRBV5-1 and TRBJ1-3; TRBD1 might be the D (5 bases). This CDR3 spans 13 amino acids. Germline CDR1 is SGHRS and CDR2 is YFSETQ. The V end lost 5 bases, the J end lost 0 bases, and 6 bases lay between the germline ends. The CDR3, as DNA: TGCGCCAGCAGAACAGGCTCTGGAAACACCATATATTTT. This sequence encodes CASRTGSGNTIYF.

Only one count was recorded for this clone. The rearrangement links TRBV15 to TRBJ2-2; D might be TRBD2 (5 bases). The germline V gene encodes CDR1 LNHNV and CDR2 YYDKDF (reference sequence). CDR3 length equals 18 residues. Trimming cost V 1 base and J 6 bases, with 21 bases left between them. The CDR3 nucleotides read TGTGCCACCAGCAGAGGGTATAGTGTCAGCGAGGGCGCCGGGGAGCTGTTTTTT. It translates to CATSRGYSVSEGAGELFF.

The V call is TRBV4-1, the J call TRBJ1-2, with D perhaps matching TRBD1 (6 bases). The CDR3 runs 16 residues. Germline-derived CDR1 and CDR2 are MGHRA and YSYEKL. Trimming took off 8 bases at V and 7 bases at J, with 26 bases between the two ends. CDR3 sequence reads: CASSTQAGASSSGYTF. In DNA form, the CDR3 reads TGCGCCAGCTCGACCCAGGCAGGGGCGAGTAGTTCTGGCTACACCTTC.